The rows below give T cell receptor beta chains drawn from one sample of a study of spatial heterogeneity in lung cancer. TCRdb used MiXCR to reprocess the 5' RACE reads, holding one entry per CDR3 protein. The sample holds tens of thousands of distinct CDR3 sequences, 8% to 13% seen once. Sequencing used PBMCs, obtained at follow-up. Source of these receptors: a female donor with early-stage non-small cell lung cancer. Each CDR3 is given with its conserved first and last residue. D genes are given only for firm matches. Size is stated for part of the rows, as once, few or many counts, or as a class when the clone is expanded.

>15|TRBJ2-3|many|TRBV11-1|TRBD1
TGTGCCAGCAGCTTGCACAGGGGACCCACAGATACGCAGTATTTT
CASSLHRGPTDTQYF
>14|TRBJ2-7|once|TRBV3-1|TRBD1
TGTGCCAGCAGACAAACTCAGGGGGCCTACGAGCAGTACTTC
CASRQTQGAYEQYF
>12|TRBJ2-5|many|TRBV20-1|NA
TGCAGTGCGGAGGGACCCGGGGAGACCCAGTACTTC
CSAEGPGETQYF
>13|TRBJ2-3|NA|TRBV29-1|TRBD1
TGCAGCGTCCCCCAGGGGGGCACAGATACGCAGTATTTT
CSVPQGGTDTQYF
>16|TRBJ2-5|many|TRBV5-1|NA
TGCGCCAGCAGCTTGCAGGGGAGGCATCGAGAGGAGACCCAGTACTTC
CASSLQGRHREETQYF
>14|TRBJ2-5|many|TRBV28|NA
TGTGCCAGCAGCCCGGGCTCGCGGCCTGAGACCCAGTACTTC
CASSPGSRPETQYF
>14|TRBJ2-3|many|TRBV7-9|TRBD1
TGTGCCAGCAGCACGGACAGGGAGGCAGATACGCAGTATTTT
CASSTDREADTQYF
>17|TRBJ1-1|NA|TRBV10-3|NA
TGTGCCATCAGGAGGGACACAGTGGGGGCCCTGAACACTGAAGCTTTCTTT
CAIRRDTVGALNTEAFF
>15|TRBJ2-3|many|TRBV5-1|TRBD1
TGCGCCAGCAGCGACAGGGGTTGGGGCACAGATACGCAGTATTTT
CASSDRGWGTDTQYF
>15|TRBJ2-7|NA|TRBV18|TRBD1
TGTGCCAGCTCACCACCGGGACAGGGCCCCTACGAGCAGAACTTC
CASSPPGQGPYEQNF
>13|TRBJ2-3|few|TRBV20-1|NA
TGCAGTGCTAGTGGGCTAGCGACAGATACGCAGTATTTT
CSASGLATDTQYF
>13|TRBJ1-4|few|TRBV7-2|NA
TGTGCCAGCAGCTTAAAGCCTAATGAAAAACTGTTTTTT
CASSLKPNEKLFF
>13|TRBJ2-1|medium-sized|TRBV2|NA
TGTGCCAGCAGTGTCGGTACACAAACGGAGCAGTTCTTC
CASSVGTQTEQFF
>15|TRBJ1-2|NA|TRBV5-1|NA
TGCGCCAGCAGCCCGGGGGCCGACAGCTCCTATGGCTACACCTTC
CASSPGADSSYGYTF
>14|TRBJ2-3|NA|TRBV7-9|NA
TGTGCCAGCAGCTTAGCGCTTGGTACAGATACGCAGTATTTT
CASSLALGTDTQYF
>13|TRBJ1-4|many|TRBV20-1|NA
TGCAGTGCGAGAGTGGGATTGAATGAAAAACTGTTTTTT
CSARVGLNEKLFF
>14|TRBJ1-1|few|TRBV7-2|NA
TGTGCCAGCAGCTTAGCCAGTCTGAACACTGAAGCTTTCTTT
CASSLASLNTEAFF
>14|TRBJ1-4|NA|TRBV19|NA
TGTGCCAGTAGTGATTCACAGTTTAATGAAAAACTGTTTTTT
CASSDSQFNEKLFF
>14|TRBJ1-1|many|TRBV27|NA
TGTGCCAGCAGTTTAGGGGGCGCGGCCGCTGAAGCTTTCTTT
CASSLGGAAAEAFF
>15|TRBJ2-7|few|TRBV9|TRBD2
TGTGCCAGCAGCGTCGGACTAGCGGGGGGCTACGAGCAGTACTTC
CASSVGLAGGYEQYF
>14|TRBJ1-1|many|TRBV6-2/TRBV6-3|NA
TGTGCCAGCAGTGCATATCCGCGGCGCACTGAAGCTTTCTTT
CASSAYPRRTEAFF
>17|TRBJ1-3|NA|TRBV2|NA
TGTGCCAGCAGTGGAGGCGACAGGCCCTTCTCTGGAAACACCATATATTTT
CASSGGDRPFSGNTIYF
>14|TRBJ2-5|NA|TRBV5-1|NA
TGCGCCAGCAGCCAAACAACGTTCCAAGAGACCCAGAACTTC
CASSQTTFQETQNF
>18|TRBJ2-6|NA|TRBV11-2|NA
TGTGCCAGCAGCTTAGATCTGCGTGGGGCATCAGGGGCCAACGTCCTGACTTTC
CASSLDLRGASGANVLTF
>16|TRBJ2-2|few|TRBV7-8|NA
TGTGCCAGCAGCTTAGTGGGGGGAGCCGACACCGGGGAGCTGTTTTTT
CASSLVGGADTGELFF
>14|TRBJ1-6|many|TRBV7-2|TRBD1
TGTGCCAGCAGCTTAGGGACAGGAGGTTCACCCCTCCACTTT
CASSLGTGGSPLHF
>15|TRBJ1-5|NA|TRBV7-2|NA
TGTGCCAGCAGCTTAGAGATAGGACAGTATCAGCCCCAGCATTTT
CASSLEIGQYQPQHF
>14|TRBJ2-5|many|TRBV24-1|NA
TGTGCCACCAGTGAGGGGGGATACCAAGAGACCCAGTACTTC
CATSEGGYQETQYF
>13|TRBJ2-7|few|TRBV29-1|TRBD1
TGCAGCGTTGTAGGGACAGGGGGCTACGAGCAGTACTTC
CSVVGTGGYEQYF
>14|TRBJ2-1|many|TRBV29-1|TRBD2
TGCAGCGTTGAAATGGCTAGCGGGAACAATGAGCAGTTCTTC
CSVEMASGNNEQFF
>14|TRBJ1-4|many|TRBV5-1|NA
TGCGCCAGCAGCTTTCAGGGTGACGATGAAAAACTGTTTTTT
CASSFQGDDEKLFF